The source of this TCR beta chain is a study of cytomegalovirus exposure and HLA in healthy donors. Overall study findings and caveats: Some TCR beta chains (more than 150 of them) were listed as cytomegalovirus-associated. Highest at DRB1 and lowest at HLA-C, TCR association rates differed among HLA loci in a later analysis.

Primers for the PCR totalled 60 Vbeta and 13 Jbeta. Authors' processing steps: A later analysis tallied 80 million to 100 million unique TCR beta chains, about 9.9 million of them shared. Generated by immunoSEQ multiplex PCR, the TCRdb table keeps only in-frame clones and is missing some. V and J calls and clone size come straight from that table; D and trimming were deduced from the DNA. The table lists 74,000 or so clones, approximately 79% of them singletons. The J segment lost 3 bases and the V segment lost 8 bases, leaving 19 bases of the junction unmatched. CDR3 length equals 17 residues. From germline, CDR1 is LNHNV and CDR2 YYDKDF (reference sequence). Details on this clone: Its antigen is undetermined.

The specimen sequenced was PBMCs. The source is a woman in her forties in good health and CMV-seropositive. The chain has TRBV15 and TRBJ2-7; 7 nucleotides match TRBD1. CDR3 amino acids: CATSEQVDRLSLYEQYF. The CDR3 DNA sequence: TGTGCCACCTCCGAGCAGGTGGACAGGCTATCCCTCTACGAGCAGTACTTC.